This T cell receptor (beta chain) was captured in a study of regulatory T cells in long-lasting Graves disease (dated by TCRdb to the early 2020s). Broadly, across the study: Patients with newly diagnosed Graves' disease had been on antithyroid drugs for under 3 months. Persistent Graves' disease patients were compared with newly diagnosed Graves' disease patients by peripheral blood TCR sequencing and RNA sequencing. The study was conducted in China and was registered as a clinical trial. A total of about 33 samples underwent TCR sequencing, from about 13 patients with persistent Graves' disease and approximately 20 patients with newly diagnosed Graves' disease.

This clonotype was counted ten times or more. This receptor's antigen is unknown. No base-level quality is on record; no much larger clone is a single base apart. The library was obtained by multiplex PCR. The sequencer was an Illumina HiSeq 4000. To build TCR beta libraries, CDR3 regions were amplified by Arm-PCR using iRepertoire HTBI primers. PCR products were gel purified before sequencing. The published analysis was carried out like this. Across samples, about 64 TRBV and 15 or so TRBJ segments were identified and used for gene usage analysis of CDR3 amino acid clonotypes. COPE and FqMerger were used to merge the filtered high-quality paired reads into contigs. BLAST was used to align contigs to the IMGT TRBV, TRBD and TRBJ reference genes, and CDR3 was defined following IMGT. Clonotypes above 0.1% frequency were classified as highly expanded clones. Shannon entropy served as the measure of repertoire diversity, while the Gini coefficient captured V-J evenness. Public clonotypes were defined as clonotypes shared by more than one individual. Clones were called with MiXCR by TCRdb after fastp trimmed the public reads at Q25, and only in-frame beta chains were retained. Rows with one shared CDR3 protein collapse into an entry with the most common genes and DNA. TCRdb assigned the V and J calls; the authors' analysis was not used. The sample data list roughly 610,000 distinct CDR3 sequences, and roughly 15% of these were observed just once. The leading ten clones occupy around 12% of the sample.

Read against the paper, the sample's time point label means: newly diagnosed GD, antithyroid drugs for less than 3 months. For both TCR sequencing and RNA sequencing, RNA was extracted from PBMCs using TRIzol. The diagnosis of Graves' disease was made according to American Thyroid Association guidelines. The patients came from an endocrinology department in Xi'an, China. Each patient gave 7.5 to 10 milliliters of peripheral blood, collected in an EDTA anticoagulant tube. Ficoll Paque Plus density gradient separation was used to isolate PBMCs, and no further T cell sorting was performed. An Agilent 2100 Bioanalyzer and agarose gel were used to assess RNA quality, and a NanoDrop 2000 was used to measure RNA concentration. V lost 4 bases and J lost 5 bases, and the count of bases not matched to a germline gene is 5. From cysteine to phenylalanine, the CDR3 is 12 amino acids long. Kept here is only the CDR3 DNA, which spans 36 bases and is read in frame from base 1. Looking up the germline V gene (reference sequence) yields CDR1 DFQATT and CDR2 SNEGSKA.

Overall results and qualifications from the work: The authors noted that the small sample size was a limitation that may lower accuracy. Persistent disease showed preferential use of TRBV28, TRBJ1-2 and TRBJ2-5, whereas newly diagnosed disease favored TRBV20-1 and TRBJ2-1. Patients with persistent disease shared more public clonotypes (approximately 2,500) than newly diagnosed patients did (more than 900). Because the primary lesion, thyroid tissue, could not be accessed, the study looked at peripheral blood alone. Sequencing and analysis were limited to the TCR beta chain. Compared with newly diagnosed patients, patients with persistent Graves' disease had lower TCR Shannon entropy and fewer highly expanded clones, which suggests clonal expansion.

This sample was also put to use in a study of T cells in Graves' hyperthyroidism and ophthalmopathy. As the second paper documents: A patient counted as having stable Graves' hyperthyroidism if no progression to ophthalmopathy occurred over 18 months of follow-up. Hyperthyroidism patients were aged 18 to 65 years and newly diagnosed, with disease duration of less than 2 months. The study excluded patients with uncontrolled infections, other autoimmune diseases, pregnancy or lactation. Diagnoses were established on the basis of clinical symptoms, serum thyroxine and TRAb, thyroid ultrasound, and orbital computed tomography. For the first round of RT-PCR on the TCR CDR3, the HTBI primer set was used together with the Qiagen OneStep RT-PCR kit. Most expanded thyroid clonotypes (frequency above 0.001) were also detected in blood, suggesting blood repertoires may reflect thyroid immune responses. A 13 V-J signature model separated ophthalmopathy from stable hyperthyroidism, with around 91% sensitivity and around 84% specificity in cross-validation and 80%/75% in testing. In validation, the model predicted progression to ophthalmopathy with over 60% sensitivity and 72.22% specificity, a median of about 6 months before onset. To identify distinguishing TCR V-J signatures, a discovery cohort of 90 to 100 patients was used, comprising 40 to 45 with Graves' ophthalmopathy and some 60 with stable Graves' hyperthyroidism. An independent validation cohort of fewer than 20 hyperthyroidism patients and 17 patients who later progressed to ophthalmopathy tested prospective prediction of ophthalmopathy. The 90 to 100 discovery patients were randomly divided into training and test sets at a 7:3 ratio. The study also compared thyroid tissue and blood T-cell repertoires from five or six Graves' hyperthyroidism patients. Following sampling, methimazole starting at 30 mg daily was given to hyperthyroidism patients, and high-dose intravenous methylprednisolone was given to ophthalmopathy patients. Libraries were constructed in a second round of multiplex PCR, after which size selection and purification were performed. The libraries were sequenced on an Illumina HiSeq2000 using paired-end 100 bp reads. Raw data were processed with SOAPnuke, discarding reads with adapters, uncalled bases, mean Phred below 15, or no exact constant-primer or identifier match. COPE v1.2.5 was used to merge high-quality paired reads, and clonotypes were defined as unique nucleotide sequences. MiTCR v1.1 was used to align the clonotypes against IMGT TRBV, TRBD and TRBJ reference segments. The analysis included only V-J combinations with a frequency above 0.0001, which together covered 99% to 99.2% of the repertoires. The TCS score was defined as F50 (clonal expansion) divided by E x V (chaos), with BLOSUM62-based TCRdist calculated between CDR3 peptides within each V-J. Welch's t-statistics and random forest reduced around 520 V-J features to around 14, which were used in a naive Bayes classifier (R e1071). No statistical method was used to fix the sample size in advance, and group allocation was not hidden from the investigators. TCR Vbeta CDR3 sequencing of 120 to 150 peripheral blood samples (roughly 43 ophthalmopathy, roughly 74 hyperthyroidism and some 17 progressor patients) is reported in the paper.

The TCR was taken from a man aged 18 to 29 with Graves disease. Donor details come from another sample of the same person, matched by shared clones. The receptor chain draws on TRBV20-1 and TRBJ2-7; 7 central nucleotides agree with TRBD1. This specimen was peripheral blood mononuclear cells (PBMCs), taken at new diagnosis, from a patient treated with antithyroid drugs. CDR3 region: CSANRQGHEQYF. DNA sequence: TGCAGTGCTAACAGACAGGGCCACGAGCAGTACTTC.